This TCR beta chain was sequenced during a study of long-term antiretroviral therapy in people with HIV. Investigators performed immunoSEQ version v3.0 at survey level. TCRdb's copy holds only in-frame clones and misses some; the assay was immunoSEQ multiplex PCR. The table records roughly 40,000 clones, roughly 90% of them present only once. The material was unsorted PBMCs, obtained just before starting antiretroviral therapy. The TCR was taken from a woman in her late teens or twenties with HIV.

The CDR3 spells CASSQDRGLNQPQHF. DNA for the CDR3: TGTGCCAGCTCACAAGACAGGGGACTTAATCAGCCCCAGCATTTT. This chain connects TRBV18 to TRBJ1-5; 8 bases line up with TRBD1. The CDR3 covers 15 residues. Germline CDR1 is KGHSH and CDR2 is LQKENI. Trimming removed 4 bases from V and 4 bases from J; junction bases left unmatched: 6.